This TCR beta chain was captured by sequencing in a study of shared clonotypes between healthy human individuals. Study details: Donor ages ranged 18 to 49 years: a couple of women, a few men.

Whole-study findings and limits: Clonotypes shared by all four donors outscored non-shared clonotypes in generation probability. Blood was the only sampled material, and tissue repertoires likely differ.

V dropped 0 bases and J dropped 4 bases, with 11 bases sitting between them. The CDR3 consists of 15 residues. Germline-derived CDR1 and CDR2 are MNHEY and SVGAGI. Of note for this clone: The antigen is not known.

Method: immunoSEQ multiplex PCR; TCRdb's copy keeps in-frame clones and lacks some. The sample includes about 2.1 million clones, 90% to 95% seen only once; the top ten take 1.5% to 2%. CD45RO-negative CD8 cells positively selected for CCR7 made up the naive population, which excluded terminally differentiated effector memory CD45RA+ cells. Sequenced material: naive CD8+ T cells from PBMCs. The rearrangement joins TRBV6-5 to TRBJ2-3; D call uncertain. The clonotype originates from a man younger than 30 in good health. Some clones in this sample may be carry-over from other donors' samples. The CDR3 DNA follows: TGTGCCAGCAGTTACTCGTCGGGTCGTCCAGATACGCAGTATTTT. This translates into CASSYSSGRPDTQYF.